This paragraph covers one TCR beta chain sequence. Its target is not known. Clones were read by immunoSEQ multiplex PCR, and TCRdb kept only the in-frame ones, dropping some. The sample has some 61,000 clones; about nine tenths are singletons. Germline CDR1 is SGHTS and CDR2 is YDEGEE. V was pared by 1 base and J by 6 bases, with 11 bases between. There are 14 residues in the CDR3. The data belong to a study of OX40 agonist ivuxolimab in advanced cancers. About the study: Ivuxolimab, an antibody acting as an agonist of OX40 (CD134), was used to treat patients. Averaging 60 years in age, with a range of roughly 23 to 80, the cohort was 80% to 90% male.

Notes on the study in general: CD4+ and CD8+ blood T cells expanded clonally by week 6 at 0.1 to 3.0 mg/kg.

Source: CD4+ or CD8+ T cells sorted from blood, taken in a trial of the OX40 agonist ivuxolimab. The chain links TRBV5-8 to TRBJ1-3; D remains unclear. The receptor's source is an adult with an advanced solid tumor such as melanoma, head and neck, liver or kidney cancer. The CDR3 reads CASSLILLENTIYF. In DNA, the CDR3 is TGTGCCAGCAGCTTGATTCTGTTGGAAAACACCATATATTTT.